These T cell receptor beta chains were read from a single sample in a study of blood T cell repertoires in COVID-19. The method was immunoSEQ multiplex PCR; TCRdb's version includes in-frame clones alone and lacks a portion of them. Altogether hundreds of thousands of clones are present, around 84% being singletons, with the ten largest covering 1.3%. The sample taken for sequencing was peripheral blood. Every receptor here comes from a man aged 70 or older with acute or convalescent COVID-19. Each CDR3 is given with its conserved first and last residue. A D gene is named only where the DNA matches it firmly. Size is omitted from some rows. Given values are once, few, many or a class for expanded clones.

>TRBJ2-7|TRBV6-5|TRBD1|NA
CASLGQVNVYEQYF
TGTGCCAGCCTTGGACAGGTGAATGTTTACGAGCAGTACTTC
>TRBJ1-1|TRBV7-2|NA|once
CASRVGEGGTEAFF
TGTGCCAGCAGGGTCGGCGAAGGGGGCACTGAAGCTTTCTTT
>TRBJ2-3|TRBV20-1|NA|NA
CSASLTDTQYF
TGCAGTGCTAGCTTAACAGATACGCAGTATTTT
>TRBJ1-5|TRBV19|TRBD1|few
CASQGQGSNNQPQHF
TGTGCCAGTCAAGGACAGGGTAGTAATAATCAGCCCCAGCATTTT
>TRBJ1-1|TRBV5-1|NA|NA
CASSLIQGPGTEAFF
TGCGCCAGCAGCCTAATACAGGGTCCGGGCACTGAAGCTTTCTTT
>TRBJ1-6|TRBV18|TRBD1|few
CASSPGTGLSPLHF
TGTGCCAGCTCACCCGGGACAGGGCTTTCACCCCTCCACTTT
>TRBJ2-3|TRBV5-1|TRBD1|NA
CASSLVDRGLPDTQYF
TGCGCCAGCAGCTTGGTGGACAGGGGTCTGCCAGATACGCAGTATTTT
>TRBJ2-6|TRBV5-4|NA|NA
CASSLVGLRTGANVLTF
TGTGCCAGCAGCTTGGTGGGACTCCGAACTGGGGCCAACGTCCTGACTTTC
>TRBJ2-7|TRBV5-4|TRBD1|NA
CASSPPGQGWGEQYF
TGTGCCAGCAGCCCGCCGGGACAGGGTTGGGGCGAGCAGTACTTC
>TRBJ2-2|TRBV7-3|NA|NA
CASSHGTGELFF
TGTGCCAGCAGCCACGGGACAGGGGAGCTGTTTTTT
>TRBJ1-1|TRBV4-3|TRBD1|NA
CASSQEVQGEWNTEAFF
TGCGCCAGCAGCCAAGAAGTGCAGGGGGAGTGGAACACTGAAGCTTTCTTT
>TRBJ2-7|TRBV19|NA|NA
CASSVQFTVPYEQYF
TGTGCCAGTAGTGTACAATTTACCGTACCTTACGAGCAGTACTTC
>TRBJ1-2|TRBV4-1|NA|NA
CASYRAPYGYTF
TGCGCCAGTTACAGGGCACCCTATGGCTACACCTTC
>TRBJ1-2|TRBV28|NA|NA
CASSLVQGYGYTF
TGTGCCAGCAGTTTGGTACAGGGTTATGGCTACACCTTC
>TRBJ2-1|TRBV5-6|TRBD2|many
CASSPGTSPVGEQFF
TGTGCCAGCAGCCCCGGGACTAGCCCCGTGGGTGAGCAGTTCTTC
>TRBJ2-3|TRBV4-3|TRBD2|once
CASSLQLAGGPADTQYF
TGCGCCAGCAGCCTCCAACTAGCGGGAGGGCCGGCAGATACGCAGTATTTT
>TRBJ2-7|TRBV20-1|NA|NA
CSASRVPEQYF
TGCAGTGCTAGCAGGGTTCCCGAGCAGTACTTC
>TRBJ1-2|TRBV6-5|NA|NA
CASKKRDNLNYGYTF
TGTGCCAGCAAAAAACGGGACAACCTTAACTATGGCTACACCTTC
>TRBJ1-2|TRBV7-8|NA|NA
CASSFGTRAGGYTF
TGTGCCAGCAGCTTCGGGACAAGGGCTGGGGGCTACACCTTC
>TRBJ2-5|TRBV3-1/TRBV3-2|NA|NA
CASSPLTYQETQYF
TGTGCCAGCAGCCCGCTCACATACCAAGAGACCCAGTACTTC
>TRBJ1-2|TRBV6-5|NA|NA
CASSYSIYFGYTF
TGTGCCAGCAGTTACTCCATTTACTTTGGCTACACCTTC
>TRBJ2-7|TRBV11-1|NA|NA
CASSLEQVSYEQYF
TGTGCCAGCAGCTTAGAACAGGTGTCCTACGAGCAGTACTTC